The next 21 T cell receptor beta chains were all read from a single sample in a study of T cell responses to AZD1222 COVID-19 vaccine. The assay was immunoSEQ multiplex PCR, and TCRdb's table has in-frame clones only and misses some. The table has roughly 150,000 clones, approximately 95% seen once. The specimen was peripheral blood, collected 28 days after the second AZD1222 dose. The receptor set was obtained from an adult who received the AZD1222 COVID-19 vaccine.

The J gene is TRBJ2-5, the V gene TRBV28, with 8 bases identical to TRBD2. The CDR3 covers 14 residues. J lost 1 base, V lost 7 bases, and 5 bases had no gene match. From germline, CDR1 is MDHEN and CDR2 SYDVKM. CDR3 amino acids: CASNAGGSQETQYF. CDR3 DNA: TGTGCCAGCAACGCGGGGGGCAGCCAAGAGACCCAGTACTTC. The complete variable domain, with remaining parts taken from reference TRBV28 and TRBJ2-5, reads DVKVTQSSRYLVKRTGEKVFLECVQDMDHENMFWYRQDPGLGLRLIYFSYDVKMKEKGDIPEGYSVSREKKERFSLILESASTNQTSMYLCASNAGGSQETQYFGPGTRLLVL.

The chain employs TRBV5-1 and TRBJ2-1, with a weak D call TRBD2 (6 bases). CDR3 length equals 16 residues. CDR1 is SGHRS, CDR2 YFSETQ, per germline. Trimming cost V 3 bases and J 1 base, with 14 bases left between them. Here the CDR3 DNA reads TGCGCCAGCAGCTCCCTGGGAGGAGATTCCTACAATGAGCAGTTCTTC. It encodes CASSSLGGDSYNEQFF.

The chain employs TRBV27 and TRBJ1-1; 8 bases fit TRBD1. Germline CDR1 reads MNHEY; CDR2 reads SMNVEV (reference sequence). After removal of 3 bases from V and 11 bases from J, the junction contained 11 bases not matched to a gene. The CDR3 is 14 amino acids. CDR3 sequence reads: CASSFSPGQASAFF. The DNA of the CDR3 is TGTGCCAGCAGTTTCTCACCGGGACAGGCATCCGCTTTCTTT.

The V gene is TRBV9, the J gene TRBJ1-2; 10 positions agree with TRBD1. The CDR3 loop spans 14 amino acids. Germline values: CDR1 SGDLS, CDR2 YYNGEE. V was clipped by 5 bases and J by 8 bases; unmatched bases: 9. CDR3 coding DNA: TGTGCCAGCAGTCACGGGGGACAGGGGTTCGGCTACACCTTC. This translates into CASSHGGQGFGYTF. The full variable domain, with the rest looked up from reference TRBV9 and TRBJ1-2, is DSGVTQTPKHLITATGQRVTLRCSPRSGDLSVYWYQQSLDQGLQFLIQYYNGEERAKGNILERFSAQQFPDLHSELNLSSLELGDSALYFCASSHGGQGFGYTFGSGTRLTVV.

A remark on this clone: One end of the junction varies from germline; a read error may be responsible. This chain links TRBV7-9 with TRBJ1-2; D remains ambiguous. Germline V gene lookup returns CDR1 SEHNR and CDR2 FQNEAQ (reference sequence). This CDR3 comprises 11 residues. The CDR3 here is CASSFETILVF. The CDR3 nucleotides read TGTGCCAGCAGCTTTGAGACAATTTTGGTATTC.

The chain joins TRBV3-1 (or the pseudogene TRBV3-2) to TRBJ1-2; 9 nucleotides agree with TRBD1. CDR3 length: 19 amino acids. Per the germline V gene, CDR1 is LGHDT and CDR2 is YNNKEL (reference sequence). Trimming took 0 bases from V and 7 from J; bases not matched to a gene: 18. In nucleotides, the CDR3 is TGTGCCAGCAGCCAAGAGTGGAACTTTGCCGGGACAGGGTCGGTTGGCTACACCTTC. Translation gives CASSQEWNFAGTGSVGYTF.

V and J are TRBV2 and TRBJ2-7; 9 positions match TRBD1. The CDR3 has 13 residues. J gave up 12 bases and V 5 bases, and 11 bases lay outside the gene matches. Germline V gene data show CDR1 as SNHLY and CDR2 as FYNNEI. The CDR3 is CASSTGTGSLWYF. CDR3 nucleotide sequence: TGTGCCAGCAGTACCGGGACAGGGAGTCTATGGTACTTC.

The chain joins TRBV6-2 or TRBV6-3 to TRBJ2-2, with D tentatively TRBD2 (6 bases). From germline, CDR1 is MNHEY and CDR2 SVGEGT. Trimming left V 4 bases short and J 3 bases short, with 9 bases between. The CDR3 has 14 residues. CDR3 residues: CASSSSAYTGELFF. DNA for the CDR3: TGTGCCAGCAGTTCTAGCGCCTACACCGGGGAGCTGTTTTTT.

The chain is built from TRBV7-9 and TRBJ2-7; D gene ambiguous. This CDR3 has 15 amino acids. Germline V gene sequence: CDR1 SEHNR, CDR2 FQNEAQ (reference sequence). Trimming left V 0 bases short and J 3 bases short, with 12 bases between. The CDR3 sequence: CASSLARGQNYEQYF. CDR3 DNA: TGTGCCAGCAGCTTAGCGCGTGGCCAAAACTACGAGCAGTACTTC.

As concerns this clone: Compared with germline, one end of the junction differs, possibly owing to a read error. The V call is TRBV7-9, the J call TRBJ2-7; TRBD2 aligns across 8 bases. From germline, CDR1 is SEHNR and CDR2 FQNEAQ (reference sequence). This CDR3 is 12 amino acids long. The CDR3 DNA reads as TGTGCCAGCAGCGCCACTCGGGGGGGCTTGAGTTTC. Residues: CASSATRGGLSF.

The J gene is TRBJ1-1, the V gene TRBV27; D is uncertain. V lost 7 bases to trimming and J lost 9 bases, with 12 bases between them. CDR1 and CDR2 from the germline V gene are MNHEY and SMNVEV (reference sequence). The CDR3 has 11 amino acids. The CDR3, as DNA: TGTGCCAGCACCCCCGGACCGCAAGCTTTCTTT. Translating gives CASTPGPQAFF.

V gene TRBV19 combines with J gene TRBJ1-5; D remains ambiguous. This CDR3 has 15 amino acids. From germline, CDR1 is LNHDA and CDR2 SQIVND (reference sequence). Trimming took off 0 bases at V and 6 bases at J, with 12 bases between the two ends. CDR3 residues: CASSIDWGGIQPQHF. The CDR3 DNA reads as TGTGCCAGTAGTATAGATTGGGGAGGGATTCAGCCCCAGCATTTT.

The chain links TRBV2 to TRBJ1-1; D remains ambiguous. From germline, CDR1 is SNHLY and CDR2 FYNNEI. CDR3 length equals 16 residues. V lost 0 bases and J 4 bases, leaving 15 bases between the germline ends. The DNA of the CDR3 is TGTGCCAGCAGTGAAGCGGGGTCCGGGTTGACCACTGAAGCTTTCTTT. This translates into CASSEAGSGLTTEAFF.

This chain joins TRBV18 and TRBJ1-2, with D unresolved. V was pared by 3 bases and J by 3 bases, with 14 bases between. Germline CDR1 KGHSH, CDR2 LQKENI. The CDR3 has 15 amino acids. In nucleotides, the CDR3 is TGTGCCAGCTCACCGTCCAGGAGAGGAGACTATGGCTACACCTTC. Translated, it gives CASSPSRRGDYGYTF.

The chain is built from TRBV6-5 and TRBJ1-2; D remains ambiguous. The CDR3 has 13 amino acids. CDR1 is MNHEY and CDR2 is SVGAGI in the germline V gene. Trimming left V 0 bases short and J 7 bases short, with 9 bases between. CDR3 sequence reads: CASSYSSTSGYTF. Written as DNA, the CDR3 is TGTGCCAGCAGTTACTCGAGTACGAGTGGCTACACCTTC.

The chain uses TRBV5-1 and TRBJ2-1; TRBD2 aligns across 13 bases. CDR3 length equals 15 residues. The V gene's germline CDR1 is SGHRS and CDR2 YFSETQ. Unmatched junction bases numbered 2, after V lost 3 bases and J lost 5 bases. Written as DNA, the CDR3 is TGCGCCAGCAGCTCCGGACTAGCGGGGGACAATGAGCAGTTCTTC. As protein: CASSSGLAGDNEQFF. The whole variable domain, remainder taken from reference TRBV5-1 and TRBJ2-1, is KAGVTQTPRYLIKTRGQQVTLSCSPISGHRSVSWYQQTPGQGLQFLFEYFSETQRNKGNFPGRFSGRQFSNSRSEMNVSTLELGDSALYLCASSSGLAGDNEQFFGPGTRLTVL.

Here the CDR3 reads CASSLGTGADGYTF. In DNA form, the CDR3 reads TGTGCCAGCAGTTTAGGGACAGGAGCGGATGGCTACACCTTC. V usage is TRBV27 and J usage is TRBJ1-2; 8 nucleotides agree with TRBD1. The germline gives CDR1 MNHEY, CDR2 SMNVEV (reference sequence). V lost 2 bases, J lost 6 bases, and 5 bases stayed unmatched. The CDR3 length is 14 residues.

The genes are TRBV7-3 and TRBJ1-6; 7 bases agree with TRBD1. J lost 7 bases, V lost 5 bases, and 5 bases had no gene match. Germline assignment: CDR1 SGHTA and CDR2 FQGTGA. The CDR3 has 14 residues. The CDR3 coding sequence is TGTGCCAGCAGCCCGGGACAGACCAATTCACCCCTCCACTTT. It is translated as CASSPGQTNSPLHF.

The count of this clone is one. The chain recombines TRBV19 with TRBJ1-2, with TRBD1 matching over 7 bases. With V trimmed by 2 bases and J by 4 bases, 4 bases remained unmatched. The CDR3 runs to 14 residues. Germline V gene data show CDR1 as LNHDA and CDR2 as SQIVND (reference sequence). Here the CDR3 DNA reads TGTGCCAGTAGTATACTTGGACAGGTCTATGGCTACACCTTC. This codes for CASSILGQVYGYTF.

The V and J genes are TRBV28 and TRBJ1-1; D is possibly TRBD1 (6 bases). CDR1 and CDR2 from the germline V gene are MDHEN and SYDVKM. Trimming shortened V by 1 base and J by 3 bases, and 9 bases separated the two germline ends. The CDR3 contains 14 residues. The CDR3 protein is CASSLSTGYTEAFF. The CDR3, as DNA: TGTGCCAGCAGTTTATCTACAGGGTACACTGAAGCTTTCTTT.

The chain couples TRBV29-1 to TRBJ1-1, with 10 bases fitting TRBD1. J gave up 5 bases and V 6 bases, and 3 bases lay outside the gene matches. The CDR3 extends over 12 amino acids. CDR1 and CDR2 (germline): SQVTM, ANQGSEA. The CDR3 is CSVRTGGTEAFF. In DNA form, the CDR3 reads TGCAGCGTGCGGACAGGGGGGACTGAAGCTTTCTTT.